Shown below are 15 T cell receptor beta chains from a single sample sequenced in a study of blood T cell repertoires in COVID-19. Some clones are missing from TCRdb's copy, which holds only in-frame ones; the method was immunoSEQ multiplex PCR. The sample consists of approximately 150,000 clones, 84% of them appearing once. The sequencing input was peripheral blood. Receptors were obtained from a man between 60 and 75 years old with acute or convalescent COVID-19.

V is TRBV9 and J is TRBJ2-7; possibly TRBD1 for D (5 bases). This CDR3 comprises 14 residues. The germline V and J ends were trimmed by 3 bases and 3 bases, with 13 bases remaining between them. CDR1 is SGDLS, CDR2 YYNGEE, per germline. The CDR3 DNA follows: TGTGCCAGCAGCGCCGATACAGGTGTCTACGAGCAGTACTTC. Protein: CASSADTGVYEQYF. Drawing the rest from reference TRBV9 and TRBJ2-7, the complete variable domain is DSGVTQTPKHLITATGQRVTLRCSPRSGDLSVYWYQQSLDQGLQFLIQYYNGEERAKGNILERFSAQQFPDLHSELNLSSLELGDSALYFCASSADTGVYEQYFGPGTRLTVT.

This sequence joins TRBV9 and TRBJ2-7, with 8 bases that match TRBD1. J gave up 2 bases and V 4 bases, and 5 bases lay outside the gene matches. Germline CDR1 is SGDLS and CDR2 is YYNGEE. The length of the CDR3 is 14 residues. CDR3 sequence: CASSPSTGAYEQYF. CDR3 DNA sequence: TGTGCCAGCAGCCCTTCGACAGGGGCCTACGAGCAGTACTTC.

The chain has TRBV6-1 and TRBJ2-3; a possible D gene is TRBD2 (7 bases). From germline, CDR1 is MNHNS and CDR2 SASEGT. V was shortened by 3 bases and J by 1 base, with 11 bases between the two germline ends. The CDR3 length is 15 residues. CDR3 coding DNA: TGTGCCAGCAGTGATCGGGGGGCCGGCACAGATACGCAGTATTTT. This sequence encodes CASSDRGAGTDTQYF.

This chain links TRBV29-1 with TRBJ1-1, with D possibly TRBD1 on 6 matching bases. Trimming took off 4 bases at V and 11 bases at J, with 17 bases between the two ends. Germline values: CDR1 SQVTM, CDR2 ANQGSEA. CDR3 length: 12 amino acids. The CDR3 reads CSVVRDRFMAFF. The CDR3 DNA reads TGCAGCGTTGTTCGTGACAGGTTTATGGCTTTCTTT.

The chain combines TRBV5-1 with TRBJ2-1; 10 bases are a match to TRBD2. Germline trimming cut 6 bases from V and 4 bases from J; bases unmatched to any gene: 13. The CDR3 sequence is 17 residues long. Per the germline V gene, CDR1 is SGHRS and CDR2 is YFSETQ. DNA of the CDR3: TGCGCCAGCACGTATAAAGCTAGCGGGAGTTCTTACAATGAGCAGTTCTTC. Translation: CASTYKASGSSYNEQFF.

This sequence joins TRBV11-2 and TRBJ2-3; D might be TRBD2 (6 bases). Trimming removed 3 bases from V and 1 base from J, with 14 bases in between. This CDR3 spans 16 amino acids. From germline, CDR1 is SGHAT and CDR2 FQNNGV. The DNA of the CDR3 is TGTGCCAGCAGCTTCGTCGCAGGAGGGGGCACAGATACGCAGTATTTT. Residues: CASSFVAGGGTDTQYF.

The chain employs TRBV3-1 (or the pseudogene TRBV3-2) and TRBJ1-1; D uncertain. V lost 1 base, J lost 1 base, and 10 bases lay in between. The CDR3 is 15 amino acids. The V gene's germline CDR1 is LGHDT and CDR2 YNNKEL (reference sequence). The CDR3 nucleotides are TGTGCCAGCAGCCAAGGGGGAGGAAGGAACACTGAAGCTTTCTTT. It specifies CASSQGGGRNTEAFF.

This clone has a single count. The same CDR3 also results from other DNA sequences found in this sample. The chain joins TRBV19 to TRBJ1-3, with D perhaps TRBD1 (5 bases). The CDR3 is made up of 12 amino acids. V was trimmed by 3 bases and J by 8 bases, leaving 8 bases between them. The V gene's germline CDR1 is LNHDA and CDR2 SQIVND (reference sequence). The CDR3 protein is CASSIRGDTIYF. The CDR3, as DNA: TGTGCCAGTAGTATTAGGGGCGACACCATATATTTT.

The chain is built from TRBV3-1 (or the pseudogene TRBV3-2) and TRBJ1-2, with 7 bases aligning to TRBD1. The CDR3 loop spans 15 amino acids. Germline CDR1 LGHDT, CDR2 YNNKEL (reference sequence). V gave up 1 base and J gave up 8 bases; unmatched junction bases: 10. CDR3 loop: CASSQGTGRSGGYTF. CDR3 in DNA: TGTGCCAGCAGCCAAGGGACAGGAAGGAGCGGGGGCTACACCTTC.

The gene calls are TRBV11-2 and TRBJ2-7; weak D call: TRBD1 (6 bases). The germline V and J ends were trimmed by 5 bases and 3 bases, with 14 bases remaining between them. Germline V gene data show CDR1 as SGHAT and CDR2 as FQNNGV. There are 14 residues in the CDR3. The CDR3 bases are TGTGCCAGCAGCCGACTACTAGGGGGCTACGAGCAGTACTTC. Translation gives CASSRLLGGYEQYF.

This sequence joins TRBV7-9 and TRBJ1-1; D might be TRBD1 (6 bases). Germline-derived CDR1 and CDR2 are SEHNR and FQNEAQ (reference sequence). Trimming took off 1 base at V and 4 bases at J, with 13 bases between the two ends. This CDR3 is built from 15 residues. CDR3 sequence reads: CASSLGGGQTTEAFF. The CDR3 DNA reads TGTGCCAGCAGCTTAGGAGGAGGACAGACCACTGAAGCTTTCTTT.

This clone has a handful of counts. CDR3 sequence: CASSLIIANTGELFF. In nucleotides, the CDR3 is TGCGCCAGCAGCTTGATTATCGCGAACACCGGGGAGCTGTTTTTT. The chain is built from TRBV5-1 and TRBJ2-2, with D unclear. Deletions cut 1 base from V and 0 bases from J, with 7 bases between. The CDR3 length is 15 residues. Germline V lookup: CDR1 SGHRS, CDR2 YFSETQ.

CDR3 DNA sequence: TGTGCCAGCAGCTTCAACAGAGGGACAGCTAGCACAGATACGCAGTATTTT. Translation: CASSFNRGTASTDTQYF. V is TRBV7-9 and J is TRBJ2-3, with TRBD1 matching over 7 bases. From germline, CDR1 is SEHNR and CDR2 FQNEAQ (reference sequence). Unmatched junction bases numbered 9, after V lost 3 bases and J lost 0 bases. The CDR3 extends over 17 amino acids.

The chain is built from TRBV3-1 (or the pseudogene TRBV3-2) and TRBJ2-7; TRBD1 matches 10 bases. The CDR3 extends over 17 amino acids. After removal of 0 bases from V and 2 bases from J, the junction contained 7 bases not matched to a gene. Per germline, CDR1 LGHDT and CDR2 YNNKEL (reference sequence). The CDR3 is CASSQERLTGGPYEQYF. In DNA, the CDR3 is TGTGCCAGCAGCCAAGAAAGATTGACAGGGGGCCCCTACGAGCAGTACTTC.

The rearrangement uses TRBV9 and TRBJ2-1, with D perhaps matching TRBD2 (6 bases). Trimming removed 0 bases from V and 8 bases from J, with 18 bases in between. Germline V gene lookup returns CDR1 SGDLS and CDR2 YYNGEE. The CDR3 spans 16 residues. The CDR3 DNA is TGTGCCAGCAGCGTAGGGCTAGCGACGGGAGAGTATGAGCAGTTCTTC. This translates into CASSVGLATGEYEQFF.